Only a few counts were recorded for the clone carrying this T cell receptor (beta chain). Its antigen is currently unknown. This entry is derived from a study of CD8 T cells in ankylosing spondylitis. Trimming at V came to 7 bases and at J to 4 bases, leaving 6 bases not matched to a gene. Germline V gene sequence: CDR1 SQVTM, CDR2 ANQGSEA. The CDR3 runs to 13 residues. Making the TCR beta libraries involved quantitative 5'-RACE with molecular barcodes. MiXCR, applied by TCRdb to the 5' RACE reads, yields one record per CDR3 protein. The sample contains some 39,000 distinct CDR3 sequences, approximately 9.9% of which appear only once. Regarding the study as a whole: Ankylosing spondylitis blood appeared to be characterized by a TCR beta motif of eight highly homologous variants. In ankylosing spondylitis patients, matched synovial fluid reportedly showed significant enrichment of disease-linked clones.

Specimen: synovial fluid, either unsorted or a sorted T cell fraction (not recorded which). The rearrangement joins TRBV29-1 to TRBJ2-3, with 9 bases lining up with TRBD2. This receptor was taken from a male donor with ankylosing spondylitis. CDR3 bases: TGCAGCGCCTTAGCGGGAGTGGCAGATACGCAGTATTTT. It yields the protein CSALAGVADTQYF.